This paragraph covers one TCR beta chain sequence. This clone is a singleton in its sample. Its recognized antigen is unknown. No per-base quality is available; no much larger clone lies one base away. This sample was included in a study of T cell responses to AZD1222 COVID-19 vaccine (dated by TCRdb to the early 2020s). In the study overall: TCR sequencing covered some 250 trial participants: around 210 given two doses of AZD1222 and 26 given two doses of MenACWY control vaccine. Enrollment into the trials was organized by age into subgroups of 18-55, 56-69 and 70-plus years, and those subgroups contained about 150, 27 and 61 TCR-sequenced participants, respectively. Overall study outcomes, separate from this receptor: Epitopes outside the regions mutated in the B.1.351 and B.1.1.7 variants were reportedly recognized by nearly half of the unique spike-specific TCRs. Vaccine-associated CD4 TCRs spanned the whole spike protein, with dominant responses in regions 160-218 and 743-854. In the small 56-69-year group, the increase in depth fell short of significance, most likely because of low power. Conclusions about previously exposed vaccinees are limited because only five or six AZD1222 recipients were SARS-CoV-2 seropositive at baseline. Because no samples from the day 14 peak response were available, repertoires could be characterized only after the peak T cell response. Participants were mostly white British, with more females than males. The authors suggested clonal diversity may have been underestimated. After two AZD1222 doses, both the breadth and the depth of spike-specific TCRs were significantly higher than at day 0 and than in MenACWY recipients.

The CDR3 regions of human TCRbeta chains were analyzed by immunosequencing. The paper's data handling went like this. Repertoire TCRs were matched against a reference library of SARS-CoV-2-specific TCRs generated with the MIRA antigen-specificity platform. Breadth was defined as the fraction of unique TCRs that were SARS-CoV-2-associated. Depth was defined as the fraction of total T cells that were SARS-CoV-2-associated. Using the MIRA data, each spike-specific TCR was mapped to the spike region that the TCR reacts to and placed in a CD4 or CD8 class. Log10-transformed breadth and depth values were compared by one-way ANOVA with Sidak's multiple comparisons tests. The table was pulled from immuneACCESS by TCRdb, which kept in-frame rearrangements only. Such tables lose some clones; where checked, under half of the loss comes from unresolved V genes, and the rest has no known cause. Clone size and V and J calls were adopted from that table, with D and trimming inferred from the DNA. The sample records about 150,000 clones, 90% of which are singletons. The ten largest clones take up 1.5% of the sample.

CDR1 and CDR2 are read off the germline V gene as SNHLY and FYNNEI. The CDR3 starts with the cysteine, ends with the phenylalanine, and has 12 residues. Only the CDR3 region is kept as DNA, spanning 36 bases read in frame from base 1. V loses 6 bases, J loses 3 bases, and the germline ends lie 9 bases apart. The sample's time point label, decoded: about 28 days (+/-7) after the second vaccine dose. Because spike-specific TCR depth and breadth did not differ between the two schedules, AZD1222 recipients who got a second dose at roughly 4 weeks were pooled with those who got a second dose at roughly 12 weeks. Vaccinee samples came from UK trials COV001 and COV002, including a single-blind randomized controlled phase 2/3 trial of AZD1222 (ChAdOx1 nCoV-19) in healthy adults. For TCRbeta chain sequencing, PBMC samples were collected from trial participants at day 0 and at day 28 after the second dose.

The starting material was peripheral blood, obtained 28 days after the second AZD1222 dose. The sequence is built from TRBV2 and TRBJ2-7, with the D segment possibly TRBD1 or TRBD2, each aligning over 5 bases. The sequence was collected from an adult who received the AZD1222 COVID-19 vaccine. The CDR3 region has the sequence CASRGDLYEQYF. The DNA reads TGTGCCAGCAGGGGGGACCTCTACGAGCAGTACTTC.